The present T cell receptor (beta chain) was sequenced within a study of T cells after yellow fever vaccination. Turning to this clonotype: Its antigen is unidentified.

General study results and limits: Detected again after the booster were most primary-vaccination clones, at 95% to 98% CD4 and approximately 87% CD8. Clonotypes found in both CD4 and CD8 compartments made up a small share. A weaker secondary response peaked on day 5, the primary on day 15.

For TCR, cDNA came from 5'RACE template switching, which added a universal primer site and UMIs. TCRdb independently ran MiXCR on the 5' RACE reads; one entry per CDR3 protein. This sample has a few hundred thousand distinct CDR3 sequences, with roughly 19% found just once. CDR1 is SQVTM, CDR2 ANQGSEA, per germline. The CDR3 runs 17 residues. Trimming cost V 0 bases and J 7 bases; bases outside gene matches: 15. The starting material was PBMCs, obtained 15 days after the yellow fever booster vaccination. The receptor was isolated from a man aged 25-45 years who received the YFV17D yellow fever vaccine. The chain couples TRBV29-1 to TRBJ2-3; TRBD2 agrees at 8 bases. The CDR3 protein is CSVEDPAGARAGNTQYF. The CDR3 DNA sequence: TGCAGCGTTGAAGATCCAGCGGGAGCCCGTGCGGGAAATACGCAGTATTTT.